Following are 10 T cell receptor beta chains from one sample sequenced in a study of blood T cells in healthy people across ages. Together with a sample-barcoded 5' primer, a J-beta primer mix was included in a second PCR lasting about 6 to 11 cycles. One entry per CDR3 protein results from TCRdb running MiXCR on the 5' RACE reads. This table holds 850,000 or so distinct CDR3 sequences, more than 25% found once. Material: blood. The receptors were gathered from a woman older than 75 in good health.

This clonotype was seen only a few times. A much larger clone lies a single base off, so this may be a read error. CDR3 residues: CASSLLLLSHEQYF. The CDR3, as DNA: TGTGCCAGCAGCTTGTTACTGTTATCCCACGAGCAGTACTTC. V is TRBV5-5 and J is TRBJ2-5; D is ambiguous. The end of the DNA is better explained by TRBJ2-7, so the J call may be wrong. The CDR3 sequence is 14 residues long. Germline CDR1 reads SGHKS; CDR2 reads YYEKEE (reference sequence).

This clonotype was seen at least ten times. The chain joins TRBV5-5 to TRBJ2-1, with D tentatively TRBD2 (6 bases). CDR1 and CDR2 (germline): SGHKS, YYEKEE (reference sequence). There are 14 residues in the CDR3. The ends were cut back, 4 bases at V and 4 bases at J, with 12 bases in the middle. The CDR3 DNA follows: TGTGCCAGCAGCCCGAGACTAGGATACAATGAGCAGTTCTTC. Translated, it gives CASSPRLGYNEQFF.

Note on this clonotype: Being one base from a much bigger clone, this may be a read error. V and J are TRBV6-5 and TRBJ1-6; no definite D call. This CDR3 region has 15 residues. CDR1 is MNHEY, CDR2 SVGAGI, per germline. The CDR3 sequence is CTSSYEGRGNSPLHF. In DNA, the CDR3 is TGTACCAGCAGTTACGAGGGCCGAGGGAATTCACCCCTCCACTTT.

The CDR3 spells CASSLSDRPQETQYF. CDR3 DNA: TGCGCCAGCAGCCTCTCGGACAGGCCCCAAGAGACCCAGTACTTC. This chain links TRBV4-3 with TRBJ2-5; 7 bases fit TRBD1. V was clipped by 4 bases and J by 1 base; unmatched bases: 6. The CDR3 loop spans 15 amino acids. Per germline, CDR1 LGHNA and CDR2 YSLEER.

This clonotype was detected a few times. J is TRBJ1-3 and V is TRBV6-5; D gene uncertain. This CDR3 is built from 14 residues. Germline V lookup: CDR1 MNHEY, CDR2 SVGAGI. V was shortened by 2 bases and J by 9 bases, with 14 bases between the two germline ends. The CDR3 loop reads CASSYGWTRGTIYF. Here the CDR3 DNA reads TGTGCCAGCAGTTACGGGTGGACTCGCGGCACCATATATTTT.

This clonotype has just a few counts. V is TRBV2 and J is TRBJ1-1; D perhaps matches TRBD1 (6 bases). The CDR3 spans 15 residues. CDR1 SNHLY and CDR2 FYNNEI come from the germline V gene. The V and J ends lost 2 bases and 6 bases respectively, with 16 bases between them. The CDR3 spells CASSERGGIVAEAFF. The CDR3, as DNA: TGTGCCAGCAGTGAAAGGGGGGGAATAGTCGCTGAAGCTTTCTTT. The full variable domain, its missing parts supplied by reference TRBV2 and TRBJ1-1, is EPEVTQTPSHQVTQMGQEVILRCVPISNHLYFYWYRQILGQKVEFLVSFYNNEISEKSEIFDDQFSVERPDGSNFTLKIRSTKLEDSAMYFCASSERGGIVAEAFFGQGTRLTVV.

This clonotype was observed a handful of times. The V gene is TRBV7-2, the J gene TRBJ1-4; perhaps TRBD1 as D (6 bases). Trimming stripped 1 base from V and 6 bases from J, with 12 bases between. The CDR3 sequence is 15 residues long. The germline V gene encodes CDR1 SGHTA and CDR2 FQGNSA. The CDR3 region is CASSLEGGGHEKLFF. CDR3 sequence (DNA): TGTGCCAGCAGCTTAGAGGGGGGCGGTCATGAAAAACTGTTTTTT.

This clonotype was seen just once. The chain links TRBV24-1 to TRBJ2-5; D is possibly TRBD2 (6 bases). V lost 4 bases and J lost 0, with 17 bases in between. The CDR3 consists of 17 residues. Germline V gene data show CDR1 as KGHDR and CDR2 as SFDVKD. DNA for the CDR3: TGTGCCACCAGTGACGACGGGACTGTCAACCACCAAGAGACCCAGTACTTC. It specifies CATSDDGTVNHQETQYF.

V is TRBV20-1 and J is TRBJ1-1; D gene uncertain. Germline values: CDR1 DFQATT, CDR2 SNEGSKA (reference sequence). V lost 6 bases to trimming and J lost 3 bases, with 5 bases between them. This CDR3 is built from 10 residues. CDR3 coding DNA: TGCAGTGCCGCCGACACTGAAGCTTTCTTT. Encoded protein: CSAADTEAFF.

This clonotype was counted a single time. J is TRBJ2-3 and V is TRBV12-3 or TRBV12-4; no definite D call. The CDR3 runs 13 residues. Trimming removed 1 base at V and 11 bases at J, with 13 bases between. Here the CDR3 DNA reads TGTGCCAGCAGTTTAGGAAGGGCAGATGTGCAGTATTTT. Protein product: CASSLGRADVQYF.